The 2 T cell receptor beta chains below were found in one sample sequenced in a study of spatial heterogeneity in lung cancer (dated by TCRdb to between 2018 and 2021). Study-level results and caveats: The tumor nonsynonymous mutation count correlated with the number of expanded intratumoral alpha and beta TCRs.

The time point label, as the study defines it: sample taken at primary tumor resection. The antigens these receptors bind are not known. Libraries came from 5' RACE. The sequencing machine was a NextSeq 500. TCRdb redid the processing of the public reads, applying fastp at Q25 and MiXCR, and retained in-frame beta chains. Duplicate CDR3 protein sequences are folded into a single record with the most common DNA and genes. This sample has 7,000 to 10,000 distinct CDR3 sequences in its table, and about 2.9% of those were observed once. The top ten hold roughly 15% of the sample. The sequencing used lung tumor tissue, collected at surgery. The receptors come from a male donor with early-stage non-small cell lung cancer.

By frequency in the sample, this clonotype is medium-sized. The V gene is TRBV28, the J gene TRBJ2-5; the D is unclear. V was pared by 3 bases and J by 0 bases, with 11 bases between. The CDR3 is 15 residues long. CDR1 and CDR2 from the germline V gene are MDHEN and SYDVKM. The CDR3 DNA reads TGTGCCAGCAGTTTCGGCTCTCTCAACCAAGAGACCCAGTACTTC. Its protein is CASSFGSLNQETQYF.

This clonotype counts as medium-sized. CDR3 coding DNA: TGTGCCAGCAGTCGATGGGGACGGAGTAACACTGAAGCTTTCTTT. It yields the protein CASSRWGRSNTEAFF. The chain links TRBV6-5 to TRBJ1-1; maybe TRBD1 (5 bases). Trimming took off 5 bases at V and 2 bases at J, with 15 bases between the two ends. Germline V gene lookup returns CDR1 MNHEY and CDR2 SVGAGI. The CDR3 consists of 15 residues.